This entry features one TCR beta chain sequence. This record belongs to a study of T cell changes during pregnancy in multiple sclerosis. This CDR3 has 11 amino acids. CDR1 and CDR2 from the germline V gene are GTSNPN and SVGIG (reference sequence). V was shortened by 5 bases and J by 2 bases, with 6 bases between the two germline ends. Using immunoSEQ multiplex PCR, the repertoire was profiled, and TCRdb retains in-frame clones only, with some absent. The sample yields fewer than 100,000 clones, about 93% seen once. The chain combines TRBV30 with TRBJ1-2; no clear D. This receptor was identified in a female donor in good health, enrolled as a control in a pregnancy study. The starting material was peripheral blood, obtained after pregnancy. This chain's CDR3 is CAWGENYGYTF. The CDR3 coding sequence is TGTGCCTGGGGAGAGAACTATGGCTACACCTTC.